Detailed here is one TCR beta chain. What it recognizes is unknown. These data belong to a study of vaccination effects on CD4 cells after COVID-19. Overall study: Pre-vaccine samples were drawn 16 days and one week before the first dose.

Clones were sequenced by immunoSEQ multiplex PCR, and TCRdb holds only the in-frame ones, with some missing. The data hold 20,000 to 30,000 clones, with 75% to 80% observed a single time. Study results and limitations: New vaccine-induced clones made up most post-vaccine spike-reactive clones in convalescents.

In the ViraFEST assay, antigen-specific CD4+ clonotypes were identified by expansion after peptide-pool stimulation. Following an approximately 10-day culture, CD4+ T cells were purified. A positive SARS-CoV-2 PCR test fell between March and December 2020. Some 2 million PBMC were seeded per well and grown in the presence of about 10 IU/ml IL-2 and around 11 ug/ml peptides. In the cultures, half the medium was exchanged for IL-2 medium on days 3 and 7. The sequences come from CD4+ T cells from PBMCs cultured with HCoV-NL63 spike peptides, collected before COVID-19 vaccination. This sequence originates from a human donor who had a prior SARS-CoV-2 infection.

The DNA for the CDR3 is TGTGCCACCAGTGATGACCGATTCTCTGGGGCCAACGTCCTGACTTTC. As protein: CATSDDRFSGANVLTF. V gene TRBV24-1 combines with J gene TRBJ2-6; no firm D call. Trimming cost V 3 bases and J 0 bases, with 8 bases left between them. This CDR3 has 16 amino acids. Germline V gene lookup returns CDR1 KGHDR and CDR2 SFDVKD.